The entry that follows covers one T cell receptor beta chain sequence. Per the original data handling: Counts of nucleated cells, estimated from reference gene primer amplification, were obtained. Sequencing used immunoSEQ multiplex PCR; TCRdb keeps in-frame clones, though not all of them. Clone size and the V and J calls come from that table; the DNA yielded D and trimming. Among about 140,000 clones, 65% to 85% were seen once, and the ten largest hold approximately 8%. Trimming took 1 base from V and 0 from J, leaving 12 bases between them. The CDR3 runs 16 residues. The germline gives CDR1 SGHVS, CDR2 FNYEAQ. The record originates from a study of blood T cell repertoires in COVID-19. Study summary: Acute and convalescent COVID-19 samples came from the United States, Italy and Spain. The cDNA or gDNA used as material had been derived from T cells, B-cell-depleted T cells, or PBMCs.

This chain links TRBV7-6 with TRBJ1-1, with D possibly TRBD1 on 6 matching bases. What was sequenced was peripheral blood. This clonotype was obtained from a human donor in a cohort sampled during active COVID-19. CDR3 sequence (DNA): TGTGCCAGCAGCTTAGATCAGGGGACCATGAACACTGAAGCTTTCTTT. Its protein is CASSLDQGTMNTEAFF.